The source of this T cell receptor (beta chain) is a study of blood T cells in healthy people across ages. This clonotype was detected many times. Its antigen is still unknown. Study results and limitations: Relative to aged donors, long-lived donors carried more naive CD4+ cells and displayed higher diversity.

Sample-barcoded 5' priming and a J-beta primer mix drove a second PCR of roughly 6 to 12 cycles. MiXCR, run by TCRdb on the 5' RACE reads, gives a single entry per CDR3 protein. The sample records 850,000 or so distinct CDR3 sequences, more than 25% being singletons. Germline V gene sequence: CDR1 SGHAT, CDR2 FQNNGV. The CDR3 is made up of 13 amino acids. The V gene end was trimmed by 3 bases and the J gene end by 5 bases; junction bases not matched to a gene: 4. This TCR was recovered from a woman over 75 in good health. Input material: blood. The V and J genes are TRBV11-2 and TRBJ2-7; 7 bases match TRBD2. The CDR3 reads CASSFKRGNEQYF. The CDR3 bases are TGTGCCAGCAGCTTCAAGCGGGGAAACGAGCAGTACTTC.